These 15 T cell receptor beta chains originate from one sample sequenced in a study of T cell responses to AZD1222 COVID-19 vaccine. TCRdb's copy holds only in-frame clones and misses some; the assay was immunoSEQ multiplex PCR. The data hold over 150,000 clones, with over 85% observed a single time. Source: peripheral blood, taken on day 0 of AZD1222 vaccination. These receptors were obtained from an adult in good health.

This chain joins TRBV27 and TRBJ1-2; TRBD1 aligns across 11 bases. The germline gives CDR1 MNHEY, CDR2 SMNVEV (reference sequence). The CDR3 has 15 residues. Germline trimming cut 8 bases from V and 5 bases from J; bases unmatched to any gene: 10. The CDR3 DNA reads as TGTGCCAGCGCATTCGGGACAGGGGGGAAGTATGGCTACACCTTC. Translation gives CASAFGTGGKYGYTF.

This clone was picked up a small number of times. This rearrangement joins TRBV7-2 to TRBJ2-7, with no clear D. Germline V gene sequence: CDR1 SGHTA, CDR2 FQGNSA. This CDR3 spans 13 amino acids. V lost 4 bases and J 4 bases, leaving 11 bases between the germline ends. CDR3 bases: TGTGCCAGCAGCTCTCTAGTAGGGTACGAGCAGTACTTC. Its protein is CASSSLVGYEQYF.

This clone was observed a handful of times. The chain recombines TRBV3-1 (or the pseudogene TRBV3-2) with TRBJ2-7, with D perhaps matching TRBD1 (6 bases). This CDR3 region has 14 residues. The V end was cut by 4 bases, the J end by 2 bases, with 12 bases between. Germline lookup yields CDR1 LGHDT and CDR2 YNNKEL (reference sequence). Written as DNA, the CDR3 is TGTGCCAGCAGCCGACAGGACGGTACCTACGAGCAGTACTTC. Translating it yields CASSRQDGTYEQYF.

This clone came up once. The gene calls are TRBV3-1 (or the pseudogene TRBV3-2) and TRBJ2-5; D remains ambiguous. This CDR3 region has 16 residues. The germline V gene encodes CDR1 LGHDT and CDR2 YNNKEL (reference sequence). Trimming took 2 bases from V and 5 from J, leaving 18 bases between them. Here the CDR3 reads CASSQYPPSFKETQYF. DNA for the CDR3: TGTGCCAGCAGCCAATATCCTCCCTCCTTTAAGGAGACCCAGTACTTC.

This clone was picked up one time. The chain couples TRBV24-1 to TRBJ1-5; D call uncertain. CDR3 length: 13 amino acids. The germline CDR1 and CDR2 sequences are KGHDR and SFDVKD. Trimming stripped 9 bases from V and 5 bases from J, with 13 bases between. The CDR3 sequence: CATAGSADQPQHF. Written as DNA, the CDR3 is TGTGCCACCGCCGGAAGTGCAGATCAGCCCCAGCATTTT.

The chain employs TRBV5-1 and TRBJ2-3; a weak D match, TRBD2 (7 bases). Trimming shortened V by 0 bases and J by 4 bases, and 15 bases separated the two germline ends. The germline gives CDR1 SGHRS, CDR2 YFSETQ. CDR3 length equals 16 residues. The CDR3 DNA reads TGCGCCAGCAGCTTGGGGGCGGGGGCCTTTGCAGATACGCAGTATTTT. This encodes CASSLGAGAFADTQYF.

The rearrangement joins TRBV13 to TRBJ2-7, with D possibly being TRBD2 (5 bases). The CDR3 is 17 residues long. V shed 0 bases and J shed 1 base, with 16 bases lying between them. Germline V CDR1 and CDR2: PRHDT, FYEKMQ (reference sequence). The DNA for the CDR3 is TGTGCCAGCAGCTTAGGATCCGGGGTTGGCTATTCCTACGAGCAGTACTTC. This translates into CASSLGSGVGYSYEQYF.

The CDR3 is CASSPIQGERELFF. In nucleotides, the CDR3 is TGTGCCAGCAGTCCCATACAGGGGGAGAGGGAGCTGTTTTTT. The chain links TRBV7-9 to TRBJ2-2; 8 bases fit TRBD1. Per the germline V gene, CDR1 is SEHNR and CDR2 is FQNEAQ (reference sequence). Losses at the gene ends were 6 bases for V and 9 bases for J; bases not matched to a gene: 9. The length of the CDR3 is 14 residues.

The V and J genes are TRBV7-3 and TRBJ2-1, with 13 bases matching TRBD2. The germline gives CDR1 SGHTA, CDR2 FQGTGA. The V and J ends lost 4 bases and 9 bases, in that order; junction bases with no gene match: 15. CDR3 length equals 18 residues. CDR3 in DNA: TGTGCCAGCAGCTCCCAAGCCGGGACTAGCGGGATGTTGAGTGAGCAGTTCTTC. Translating it yields CASSSQAGTSGMLSEQFF.

The genes are TRBV7-9 and TRBJ1-3; the D gene is possibly TRBD1 (5 bases). Germline CDR1 and CDR2: SEHNR and FQNEAQ (reference sequence). Deletions cut 10 bases from V and 0 bases from J, with 22 bases between. This CDR3 is built from 17 residues. CDR3: CATFPVDSVLSGNTIYF. The CDR3 DNA follows: TGTGCCACCTTCCCGGTCGACAGCGTCCTCTCTGGAAACACCATATATTTT.

The chain uses TRBV7-2 and TRBJ1-2; 9 positions agree with TRBD1. There are 17 residues in the CDR3. The germline CDR1 and CDR2 sequences are SGHTA and FQGNSA. V was clipped by 3 bases and J by 6 bases; unmatched bases: 14. CDR3 in DNA: TGTGCCAGCAGCTTGCCCCCGGGACAGGGTCGTGGGCATGGCTACACCTTC. Translation gives CASSLPPGQGRGHGYTF.

The chain combines TRBV19 with TRBJ1-6, with 7 bases that match TRBD1. V lost 9 bases to trimming and J lost 14 bases; unmatched junction nucleotides: 19. CDR3 size: 15 residues. Germline-derived CDR1 and CDR2 are LNHDA and SQIVND (reference sequence). The DNA of the CDR3 is TGTGCCAGCAGCCCCGTCGACAGGGAGGGGGGGACCCTCCACTTT. Protein sequence: CASSPVDREGGTLHF.

The chain combines TRBV6-5 with TRBJ1-5; TRBD1 agrees at 10 bases. The junction had 2 bases not matched to a gene; V was cut back by 4 bases and J by 5 bases. The CDR3 is 14 amino acids. Germline CDR1 reads MNHEY; CDR2 reads SVGAGI. The CDR3 reads CASSLGQGHQPQHF. CDR3 DNA sequence: TGTGCCAGCAGTTTGGGACAGGGGCATCAGCCCCAGCATTTT.

The V and J genes are TRBV5-1 and TRBJ1-2; a possible D gene is TRBD1 (5 bases). The CDR3 extends over 14 amino acids. Trimming took off 2 bases at V and 8 bases at J, with 16 bases between the two ends. Germline lookup yields CDR1 SGHRS and CDR2 YFSETQ. DNA for the CDR3: TGCGCCAGCAGCTTAGTTCCGGGACCCAACGGCTACACCTTC. Translated, it gives CASSLVPGPNGYTF.

V gene TRBV2 combines with J gene TRBJ2-5, with D maybe TRBD1 (6 bases). Trimming took off 4 bases at V and 4 bases at J, with 16 bases between the two ends. The CDR3 extends over 15 amino acids. Germline V gene sequence: CDR1 SNHLY, CDR2 FYNNEI. This CDR3 is CASSGVGGAGETQYF. The CDR3 nucleotides are TGTGCCAGCAGTGGAGTTGGGGGCGCGGGAGAGACCCAGTACTTC.